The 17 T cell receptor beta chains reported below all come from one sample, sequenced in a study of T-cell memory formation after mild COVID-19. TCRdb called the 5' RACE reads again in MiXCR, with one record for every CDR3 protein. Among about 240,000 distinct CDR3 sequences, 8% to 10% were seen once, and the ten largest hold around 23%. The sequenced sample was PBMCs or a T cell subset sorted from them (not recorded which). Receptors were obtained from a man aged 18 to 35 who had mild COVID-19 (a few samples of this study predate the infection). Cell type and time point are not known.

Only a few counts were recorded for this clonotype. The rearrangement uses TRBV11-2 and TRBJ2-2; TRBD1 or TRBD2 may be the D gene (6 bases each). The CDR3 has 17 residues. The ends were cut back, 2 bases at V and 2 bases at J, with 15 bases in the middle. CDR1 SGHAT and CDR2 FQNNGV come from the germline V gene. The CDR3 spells CASSLLRDIHNTGELFF. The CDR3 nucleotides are TGTGCCAGCAGCTTATTGCGGGACATCCATAACACCGGGGAGCTGTTTTTT.

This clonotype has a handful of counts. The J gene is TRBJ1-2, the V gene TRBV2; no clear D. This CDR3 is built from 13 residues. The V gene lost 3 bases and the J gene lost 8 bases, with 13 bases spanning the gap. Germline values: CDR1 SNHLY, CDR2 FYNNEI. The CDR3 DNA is TGTGCCAGCAGTGAGAGTGTGCCTGGGGGCTACACCTTC. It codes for CASSESVPGGYTF.

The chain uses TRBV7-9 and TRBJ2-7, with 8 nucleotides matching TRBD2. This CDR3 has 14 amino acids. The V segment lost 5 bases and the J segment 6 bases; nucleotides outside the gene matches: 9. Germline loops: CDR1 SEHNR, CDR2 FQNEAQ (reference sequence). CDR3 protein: CASSRGTSGTEQYF. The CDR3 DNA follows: TGTGCCAGCAGCCGCGGGACTAGTGGGACCGAGCAGTACTTC.

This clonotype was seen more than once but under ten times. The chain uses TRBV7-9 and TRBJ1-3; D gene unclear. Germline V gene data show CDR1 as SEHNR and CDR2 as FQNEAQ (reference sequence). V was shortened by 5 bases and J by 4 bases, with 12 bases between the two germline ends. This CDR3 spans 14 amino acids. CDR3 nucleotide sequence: TGTGCCAGCAGCCTGACGGCGACGGGAAACACCATATATTTT. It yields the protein CASSLTATGNTIYF.

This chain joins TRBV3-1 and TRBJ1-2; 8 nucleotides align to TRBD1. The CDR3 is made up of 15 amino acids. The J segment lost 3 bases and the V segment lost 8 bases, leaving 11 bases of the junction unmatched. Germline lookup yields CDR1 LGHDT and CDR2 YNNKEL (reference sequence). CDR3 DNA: TGTGCCAGCGGGGGGACAGGACCGGGGGACTATGGCTACACCTTC. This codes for CASGGTGPGDYGYTF.

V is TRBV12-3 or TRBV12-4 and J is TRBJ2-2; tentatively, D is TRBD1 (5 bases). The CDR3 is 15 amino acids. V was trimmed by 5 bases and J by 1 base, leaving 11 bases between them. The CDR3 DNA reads TGTGCCAGCAGTGACAGTGCCCTGAACACCGGGGAGCTGTTTTTT. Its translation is CASSDSALNTGELFF.

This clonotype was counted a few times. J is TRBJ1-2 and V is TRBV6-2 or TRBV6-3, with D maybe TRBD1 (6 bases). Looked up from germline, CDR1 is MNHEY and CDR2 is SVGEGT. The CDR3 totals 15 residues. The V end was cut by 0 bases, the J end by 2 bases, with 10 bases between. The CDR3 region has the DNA TGTGCCAGCAGTTACTCAGGGGGATCGAACTATGGCTACACCTTC. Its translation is CASSYSGGSNYGYTF.

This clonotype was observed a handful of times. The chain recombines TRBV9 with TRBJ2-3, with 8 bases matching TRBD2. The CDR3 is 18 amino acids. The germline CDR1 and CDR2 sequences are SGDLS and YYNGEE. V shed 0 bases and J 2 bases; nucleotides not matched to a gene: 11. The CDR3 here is CASSVGLSGGLYTDTQYF. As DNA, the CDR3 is TGTGCCAGCAGCGTAGGTTTAAGCGGGGGCCTTTACACAGATACGCAGTATTTT.

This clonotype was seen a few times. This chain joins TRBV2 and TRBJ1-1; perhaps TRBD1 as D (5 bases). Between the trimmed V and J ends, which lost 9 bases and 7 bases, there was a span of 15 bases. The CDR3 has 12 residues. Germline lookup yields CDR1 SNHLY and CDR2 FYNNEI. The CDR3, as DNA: TGTGCCAGGGGATCAGGGCCCAATGAAGCTTTCTTT. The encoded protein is CARGSGPNEAFF.

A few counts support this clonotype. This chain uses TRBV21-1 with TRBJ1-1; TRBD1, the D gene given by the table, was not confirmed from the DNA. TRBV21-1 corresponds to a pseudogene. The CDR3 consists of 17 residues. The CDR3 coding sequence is TGTGCCAGCAGCAAAGTCCATTCGACAGGGGCAAACACTGAAGCTTTCTTT. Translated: CASSKVHSTGANTEAFF.

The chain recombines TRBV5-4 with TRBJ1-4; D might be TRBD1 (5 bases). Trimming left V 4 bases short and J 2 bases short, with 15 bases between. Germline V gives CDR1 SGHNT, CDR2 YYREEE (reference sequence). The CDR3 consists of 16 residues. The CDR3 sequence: CASSVRDRSTNEKLFF. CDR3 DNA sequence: TGTGCCAGCAGCGTACGGGACCGCTCGACTAATGAAAAACTGTTTTTT.

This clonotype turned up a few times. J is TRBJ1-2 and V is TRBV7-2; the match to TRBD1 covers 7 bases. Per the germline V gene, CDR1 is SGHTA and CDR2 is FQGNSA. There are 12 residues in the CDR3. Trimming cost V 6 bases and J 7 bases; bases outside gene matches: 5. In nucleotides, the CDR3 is TGTGCCAGCAGGTTTGACAGGGCTGGCTACACCTTC. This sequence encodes CASRFDRAGYTF. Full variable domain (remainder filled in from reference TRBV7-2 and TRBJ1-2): GAGVSQSPSNKVTEKGKDVELRCDPISGHTALYWYRQSLGQGLEFLIYFQGNSAPDKSGLPSDRFSAERTGGSVSTLTIQRTQQEDSAVYLCASRFDRAGYTFGSGTRLTVV.

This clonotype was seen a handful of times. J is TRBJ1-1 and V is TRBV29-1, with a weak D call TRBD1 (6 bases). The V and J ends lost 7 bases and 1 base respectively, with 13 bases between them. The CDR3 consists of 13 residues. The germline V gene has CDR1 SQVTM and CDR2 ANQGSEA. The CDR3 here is CSAWGGENTEAFF. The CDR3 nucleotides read TGCAGCGCCTGGGGGGGCGAGAACACTGAAGCTTTCTTT.

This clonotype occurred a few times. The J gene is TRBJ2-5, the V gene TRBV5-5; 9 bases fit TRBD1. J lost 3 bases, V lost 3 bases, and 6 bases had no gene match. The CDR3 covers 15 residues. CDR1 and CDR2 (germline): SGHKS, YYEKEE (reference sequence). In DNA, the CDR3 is TGTGCCAGCAGCTGGGGACAGGGTTTGAAAGAGACCCAGTACTTC. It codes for CASSWGQGLKETQYF.

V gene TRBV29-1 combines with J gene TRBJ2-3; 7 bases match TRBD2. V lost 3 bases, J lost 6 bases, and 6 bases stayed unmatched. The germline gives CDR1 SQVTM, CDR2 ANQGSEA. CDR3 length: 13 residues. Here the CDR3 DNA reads TGCAGCGTTGAGACTAGCTCGGCGGATACGCAGTATTTT. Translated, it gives CSVETSSADTQYF.

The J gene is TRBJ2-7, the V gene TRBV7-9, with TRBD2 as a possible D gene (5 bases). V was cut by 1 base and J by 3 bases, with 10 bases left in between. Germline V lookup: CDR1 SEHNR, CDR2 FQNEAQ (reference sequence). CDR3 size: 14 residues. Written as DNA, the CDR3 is TGTGCCAGCAGCTTAGAAAGGGAGATCTACGAGCAGTACTTC. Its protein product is CASSLEREIYEQYF.

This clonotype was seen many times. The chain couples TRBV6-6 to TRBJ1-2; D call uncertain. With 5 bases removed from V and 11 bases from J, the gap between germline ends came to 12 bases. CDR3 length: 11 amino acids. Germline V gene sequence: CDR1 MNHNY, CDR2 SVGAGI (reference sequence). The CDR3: CASSPSWRYTF. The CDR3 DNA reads TGTGCCAGCAGTCCGTCCTGGAGGTACACCTTC.